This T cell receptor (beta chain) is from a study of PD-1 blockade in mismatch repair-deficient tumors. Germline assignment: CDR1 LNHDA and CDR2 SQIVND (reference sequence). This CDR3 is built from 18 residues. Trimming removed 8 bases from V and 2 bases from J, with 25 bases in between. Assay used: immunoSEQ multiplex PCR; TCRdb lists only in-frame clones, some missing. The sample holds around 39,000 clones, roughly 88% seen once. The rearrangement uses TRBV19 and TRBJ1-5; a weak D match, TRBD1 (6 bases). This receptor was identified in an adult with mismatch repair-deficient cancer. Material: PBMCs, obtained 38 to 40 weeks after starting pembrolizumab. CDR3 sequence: CASALGQGIVIGNQPQHF. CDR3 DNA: TGTGCCAGTGCTTTAGGGCAGGGGATCGTAATTGGCAATCAGCCCCAGCATTTT.